This TCR beta chain comes out of a study of T-cell memory formation after mild COVID-19. Study-level information: Across donors, TCR clusters were largely donor specific. Study outcomes and limitations: In pre-infection memory, a portion of responding clones appeared, which suggested that cross-reactive memory joined. There was no confirmation that second-wave clones peaking on day 37 were SARS-CoV-2 specific.

The CDR3 is made up of 15 amino acids. Between the trimmed V and J ends, which lost 4 bases and 2 bases, there was a span of 16 bases. Germline assignment: CDR1 SGHRS and CDR2 YFSETQ. Amplification by 5'RACE using constant-segment primers produced TCR alpha and TCR beta cDNA libraries that carried sample barcodes and UMIs. TCRdb called the 5' RACE reads again in MiXCR, with one record for every CDR3 protein. The table shows about 90,000 distinct CDR3 sequences, with around 15% occurring only once. The table lists this clonotype with a few counts. Its antigen is not known. V and J are TRBV5-1 and TRBJ2-7, with D possibly being TRBD2 (7 bases). Specimen: PBMCs or a T cell subset sorted from them (not recorded which). The sequence came from a man between 18 and 29 years old who had mild COVID-19 (a few samples of this study predate the infection). Cell type and time point are not known. CDR3: CASSIKGGTPYEQYF. CDR3 DNA sequence: TGCGCCAGCAGCATCAAGGGAGGGACACCCTACGAGCAGTACTTC. The full variable domain, with the rest looked up from reference TRBV5-1 and TRBJ2-7, is KAGVTQTPRYLIKTRGQQVTLSCSPISGHRSVSWYQQTPGQGLQFLFEYFSETQRNKGNFPGRFSGRQFSNSRSEMNVSTLELGDSALYLCASSIKGGTPYEQYFGPGTRLTVT.